The sequence of this T cell receptor beta chain was determined in a study of human T cells and chemical hapten exposure. V was shortened by 0 bases and J by 6 bases, with 12 bases between the two germline ends. The V gene's germline CDR1 is LNHNV and CDR2 YYDKDF (reference sequence). The CDR3 sequence is 15 residues long. Sample time point: patch test 1, 2 weeks after DPC sensitization. Treatment denoted: therapeutic diphenylcyclopropenone sensitization with weekly scalp DPC. It was from unfractionated whole blood that total RNA was extracted. It was the library that attached unique molecular identifiers to individual cDNA molecules. TCRdb re-called the RACE reads through MiXCR, storing one row per CDR3 protein. The sample includes about 360,000 distinct CDR3 sequences, 4% to 5.5% seen only once; the top ten take under 3%. Study-wide findings and caveats: DPC sensitization left the count of TCRs above 1 in 1000 unchanged.

This clonotype came up many times. Antigen: not known. This TCR was recovered from a woman between 45 and 60 years old with alopecia areata. Some clones in this sample may be carry-over from other donors' samples. V gene TRBV15 combines with J gene TRBJ1-5, with TRBD1 as a possible D gene (6 bases). Material: whole blood, obtained in connection with sensitization to the hapten diphenylcyclopropenone (DPC). CDR3 amino acids: CATSRDKGEGQPQHF. CDR3 DNA sequence: TGTGCCACCAGCAGAGATAAGGGGGAGGGTCAGCCCCAGCATTTT.